The 24 T cell receptor beta chains presented below share a single source sample, sequenced in a study of cytomegalovirus exposure and HLA in healthy donors. The PCR employed 60 Vbeta primers together with 13 Jbeta primers. Sequencing was performed with immunoSEQ multiplex PCR; in TCRdb, only in-frame clones are kept and a portion is missing. Of approximately 200,000 clones listed, around 80% are singletons. Sequenced input: PBMCs. All receptors derive from a man in his forties in good health and CMV-seronegative.

CDR3 bases: TGTGCCACCGGGGGGGGGAAACGAACAGAAAAACTGTTTTTT. Protein: CATGGGKRTEKLFF. The chain joins TRBV6-5 to TRBJ1-4; D may be TRBD1 (5 bases). The germline V gene encodes CDR1 MNHEY and CDR2 SVGAGI. The germline V and J ends were trimmed by 10 bases and 8 bases, with 20 bases remaining between them. This CDR3 is built from 14 residues.

The V call is TRBV27, the J call TRBJ1-1, with a tentative D call TRBD1 (5 bases). The germline V gene encodes CDR1 MNHEY and CDR2 SMNVEV (reference sequence). This CDR3 has 17 amino acids. V gave up 2 bases and J gave up 0 bases, with 16 bases separating them. In DNA, the CDR3 is TGTGCCAGCAGTTTAACGGTTGCAGGGTGGATGAACACTGAAGCTTTCTTT. It codes for CASSLTVAGWMNTEAFF.

This clone was seen just once. This chain uses TRBV18 with TRBJ1-5, with a possible D match to TRBD1 (6 bases). Trimming shortened V by 2 bases and J by 6 bases, and 8 bases separated the two germline ends. The CDR3 extends over 13 amino acids. Germline CDR1 and CDR2: KGHSH and LQKENI. CDR3 sequence: CASSPGGGQPQHF. Written as DNA, the CDR3 is TGTGCCAGCTCACCAGGGGGCGGTCAGCCCCAGCATTTT.

This chain connects TRBV5-1 to TRBJ2-1, with D unresolved. The CDR3 is 12 residues long. The V gene's germline CDR1 is SGHRS and CDR2 YFSETQ. V lost 0 bases and J 5 bases, leaving 3 bases between the germline ends. The CDR3 sequence: CASSLVDNEQFF. CDR3 DNA sequence: TGCGCCAGCAGCTTGGTAGACAATGAGCAGTTCTTC.

CDR3 sequence: CASSFQTAMNTEAFF. The CDR3 DNA is TGTGCCAGCAGCTTTCAGACAGCCATGAACACTGAAGCTTTCTTT. V gene TRBV7-9 combines with J gene TRBJ1-1; TRBD1 is a possible D gene (5 bases). Trimming stripped 3 bases from V and 0 bases from J, with 11 bases between. Germline CDR1 reads SEHNR; CDR2 reads FQNEAQ (reference sequence). The CDR3 runs to 15 residues.

The chain has TRBV7-8 and TRBJ1-1; D remains ambiguous. This CDR3 contains 13 residues. V gave up 3 bases and J gave up 1 base, with 6 bases separating them. The germline CDR1 and CDR2 sequences are SGHVS and FQNEAQ. The CDR3 loop reads CASSFGGNTEAFF. The CDR3 nucleotides are TGTGCCAGCAGCTTTGGAGGGAACACTGAAGCTTTCTTT.

V usage is TRBV9 and J usage is TRBJ2-2, with D tentatively TRBD2 (6 bases). Germline V CDR1 and CDR2: SGDLS, YYNGEE. V lost 3 bases to trimming and J lost 7 bases, with 16 bases between them. The CDR3 contains 15 residues. CDR3 region: CASSGRLGSGGELFF. CDR3 DNA sequence: TGTGCCAGCAGCGGACGACTAGGATCGGGCGGGGAGCTGTTTTTT.

V gene TRBV4-3 combines with J gene TRBJ2-1; 12 bases match TRBD2. CDR3 length equals 17 residues. Germline CDR1 LGHNA, CDR2 YSLEER. V shed 0 bases and J 8 bases; nucleotides not matched to a gene: 8. The CDR3 DNA follows: TGCGCCAGCAGCCAAGATTGGCTAGCGGGGGGGAGGTATGAGCAGTTCTTC. Its translation: CASSQDWLAGGRYEQFF.

As concerns this clone: It is unclear where the CDR3 begins or ends on the DNA, so no DNA is shown, and the CDR3 is as TCRdb lists it. The gene calls are TRBV5-1 and TRBJ2-3; the table's D call TRBD1 went unverified against the DNA. The CDR3 region is 14 residues in length, termini included. The germline CDR1 and CDR2 sequences are SGHRS and YFSETQ. CDR3: CASSFGPGVDTQYF.

The chain links TRBV6-5 to TRBJ1-5; D might be TRBD1 (5 bases). Trimming stripped 5 bases from V and 3 bases from J, with 11 bases between. The CDR3 spans 14 residues. The germline V gene has CDR1 MNHEY and CDR2 SVGAGI. The CDR3 region is CASSPDSHNQPQHF. CDR3 in DNA: TGTGCCAGCAGTCCAGACAGTCACAATCAGCCCCAGCATTTT.

J is TRBJ2-5 and V is TRBV28; TRBD2 aligns across 7 bases. This CDR3 is built from 15 residues. V lost 1 base, J lost 2 bases, and 4 bases stayed unmatched. Germline V CDR1 and CDR2: MDHEN, SYDVKM. The CDR3 region is CASSLSGGGQETQYF. The CDR3, as DNA: TGTGCCAGCAGTTTATCCGGGGGAGGGCAAGAGACCCAGTACTTC.

Only one count was recorded for this clone. This chain joins TRBV6-1 and TRBJ2-1, with D possibly matching TRBD2 (7 bases). The CDR3 has 16 residues. V gave up 4 bases and J gave up 8 bases, with 21 bases separating them. The germline CDR1 and CDR2 sequences are MNHNS and SASEGT. CDR3 in amino acids: CASSARGGVLGDEQFF. CDR3 DNA: TGTGCCAGCAGTGCCCGAGGGGGGGTGCTCGGGGATGAGCAGTTCTTC.

A single count supports this clone. The chain carries TRBV10-3 and TRBJ2-3; TRBD2 agrees at 8 bases. Germline CDR1 and CDR2: ENHRY and SYGVKD. Losses at the gene ends were 8 bases for V and 0 bases for J; bases not matched to a gene: 4. The CDR3 has 14 residues. The CDR3 protein is CAIFSGDSTDTQYF. The CDR3 DNA sequence: TGTGCCATCTTTAGCGGGGATAGCACAGATACGCAGTATTTT.

The chain carries TRBV9 and TRBJ2-5; 8 bases fit TRBD2. The V and J ends lost 4 bases and 4 bases, in that order; junction bases with no gene match: 6. The CDR3 spans 14 residues. Germline CDR1 SGDLS, CDR2 YYNGEE. CDR3 region: CASSPGGGRETQYF. CDR3 nucleotide sequence: TGTGCCAGCAGCCCGGGGGGGGGAAGAGAGACCCAGTACTTC. Looking up the rest from reference TRBV9 and TRBJ2-5 gives the full variable domain: DSGVTQTPKHLITATGQRVTLRCSPRSGDLSVYWYQQSLDQGLQFLIQYYNGEERAKGNILERFSAQQFPDLHSELNLSSLELGDSALYFCASSPGGGRETQYFGPGTRLLVL.

The chain carries TRBV6-4 and TRBJ1-1, with 7 bases lining up with TRBD1. Per the germline V gene, CDR1 is MRHNA and CDR2 is SNTAGT. The junction had 4 bases not matched to a gene; V was cut back by 2 bases and J by 4 bases. There are 14 residues in the CDR3. The CDR3 sequence: CASSDNRGSTEAFF. CDR3 coding DNA: TGTGCCAGCAGTGACAACAGGGGATCCACTGAAGCTTTCTTT.

This chain uses TRBV7-2 with TRBJ2-7, with D tentatively TRBD2 (6 bases). Germline CDR1 and CDR2: SGHTA and FQGNSA. The CDR3 loop spans 13 amino acids. Between the trimmed V and J ends, which lost 0 bases and 7 bases, there was a span of 10 bases. The CDR3 protein is CASSLAREREQYF. CDR3 DNA: TGTGCCAGCAGCTTAGCTCGGGAGCGGGAGCAGTACTTC.

The chain employs TRBV9 and TRBJ2-2; no firm D call. The V gene lost 0 bases and the J gene lost 2 bases, with 11 bases spanning the gap. From germline, CDR1 is SGDLS and CDR2 YYNGEE. CDR3 length equals 16 residues. The CDR3 loop reads CASSVDSSANTGELFF. The DNA of the CDR3 is TGTGCCAGCAGCGTAGATAGCTCAGCTAACACCGGGGAGCTGTTTTTT.

CDR3 protein: CSVVNRAGETQYF. The CDR3 nucleotides are TGCAGCGTTGTGAACAGGGCGGGAGAGACCCAGTACTTC. This rearrangement joins TRBV29-1 to TRBJ2-5, with a tentative D call TRBD1 (6 bases). This CDR3 spans 13 amino acids. The germline gives CDR1 SQVTM, CDR2 ANQGSEA. Trimming cost V 4 bases and J 4 bases, with 13 bases left between them. Full variable domain (missing parts from reference TRBV29-1 and TRBJ2-5): SAVISQKPSRDICQRGTSLTIQCQVDSQVTMMFWYRQQPGQSLTLIATANQGSEATYESGFVIDKFPISRPNLTFSTLTVSNMSPEDSSIYLCSVVNRAGETQYFGPGTRLLVL.

The chain couples TRBV28 to TRBJ1-2; TRBD1 matches at 8 bases. Per the germline V gene, CDR1 is MDHEN and CDR2 is SYDVKM. V dropped 5 bases and J dropped 0; count of bases not matched to a gene: 11. This CDR3 comprises 17 residues. The CDR3 loop is CASSPSRTGSPNYGYTF. The CDR3 nucleotides are TGTGCCAGCAGTCCCTCCCGGACAGGGTCCCCTAACTATGGCTACACCTTC.

The chain couples TRBV6-5 to TRBJ2-1; TRBD2 matches 8 bases. This CDR3 has 15 residues. The germline V gene encodes CDR1 MNHEY and CDR2 SVGAGI. V trimming: 8 bases; J trimming: 1 base; junction bases outside the gene matches: 7. The CDR3 sequence: CASGARGGSYNEQFF. The CDR3 bases are TGTGCCAGCGGGGCCCGGGGGGGGTCCTACAATGAGCAGTTCTTC.

The chain combines TRBV15 with TRBJ2-1; D remains ambiguous. Per germline, CDR1 LNHNV and CDR2 YYDKDF (reference sequence). Trimming pared 3 bases from V and 6 bases from J, leaving 15 bases between. The CDR3 is 15 amino acids. CDR3 residues: CATSSIPGTSNEQFF. The CDR3 nucleotides read TGTGCCACCAGCAGTATCCCGGGTACTTCCAATGAGCAGTTCTTC.

This chain links TRBV18 with TRBJ1-2; D is possibly TRBD1 (6 bases). The CDR3 runs 16 residues. V was trimmed by 0 bases and J by 4 bases, leaving 15 bases between them. Germline CDR1 reads KGHSH; CDR2 reads LQKENI. The CDR3 bases are TGTGCCAGCTCACCACCTTCTGGCAGGGGATTCTATGGCTACACCTTC. Protein product: CASSPPSGRGFYGYTF. Supplemented by reference TRBV18 and TRBJ1-2, the full variable domain reads NAGVMQNPRHLVRRRGQEARLRCSPMKGHSHVYWYRQLPEEGLKFMVYLQKENIIDESGMPKERFSAEFPKEGPSILRIQQVVRGDSAAYFCASSPPSGRGFYGYTFGSGTRLTVV.

With regard to this clone: Other nucleotide sequences in the sample specify the same CDR3. The rearrangement uses TRBV18 and TRBJ1-1, with TRBD1 identical over 9 bases. Germline CDR1 is KGHSH and CDR2 is LQKENI. CDR3 length: 14 residues. Trimming cost V 3 bases and J 1 base; bases outside gene matches: 0. As DNA, the CDR3 is TGTGCCAGCTCACCGGGACAGGGGAACACTGAAGCTTTCTTT. Translated: CASSPGQGNTEAFF.

V and J are TRBV28 and TRBJ1-5; TRBD1 agrees at 8 bases. Germline V gene data show CDR1 as MDHEN and CDR2 as SYDVKM. The V gene end was trimmed by 3 bases and the J gene end by 0 bases; junction bases not matched to a gene: 10. The CDR3 covers 18 residues. The CDR3 DNA sequence: TGTGCCAGCAGTTTGCGAAGGGGACAGGCTCTTAGCAATCAGCCCCAGCATTTT. Translation gives CASSLRRGQALSNQPQHF.